Here is one T cell receptor beta chain with its context. In its sample, this clonotype was seen a few times. This receptor's antigen is unknown. Per-nucleotide qualities are absent, and no much larger clonotype sits a single base away. The germline V gene encodes CDR1 DFQATT and CDR2 SNEGSKA (reference sequence). The CDR3, from cysteine to phenylalanine, totals 14 residues. Only the CDR3 region is kept as DNA, spanning 42 bases read in frame from base 1. V is clipped by 1 base and J by 4 bases, and the sequence between their germline boundaries is 11 bases long. Sequencing was performed on an Illumina NovaSeq 6000. TCRalpha and TCRbeta cDNA libraries were constructed by 5'RACE with constant-segment primers, with sample barcodes and unique molecular identifiers being introduced. RNA was extracted from every sample with Trizol reagent. Amplification of the libraries took two PCR steps, and the second step added a second sample barcode plus Illumina TruSeq adapters. Sequencing of libraries was performed on an Illumina NovaSeq with 2 x 150 bp paired-end reads. The original methods were these. With migec v1.2.7, reads were demultiplexed and then collapsed into UMI-guided consensus sequences. Using mixcr v2.1.11, UMI consensuses were aligned to TRA and TRB V and J templates and then assembled into clonotypes. Expanded or contracted clonotypes were those called significant by both edgeR and NoisET, with noise models trained on biological replicates. For edgeR calls, the thresholds were a false discovery rate-adjusted p below 0.01 and a log2 fold-change of 1. PCA with hierarchical clustering of max-normalized trajectories of the 1000 most abundant clonotypes was used as exploratory dynamics analysis. Separately sequenced CD4+ and CD8+ repertoires were used to assign the CD4 or CD8 phenotype of responding clones. TCRdb passed the public sequencing reads through fastp at Q25 and MiXCR, retaining productive beta sequences. When rows share a CDR3 protein, they turn into one entry using the most common DNA and genes. The V and J calls come from TCRdb's annotation, not from the publication. In this sample the table shows 350,000 to 450,000 distinct CDR3 sequences, roughly 20% of which occur a single time. 8.4% of the sample lies in the top ten.

The record originates from a study of T-cell memory formation after mild COVID-19 (dated by TCRdb to about 2021). Some background on the complete study: Most TCR sequence clusters were specific to one of the two donors. The cohort comprised two young, previously healthy adult volunteers, one female and one male. In two donors, T-cell clones that expanded and contracted after mild COVID-19 were followed by sequencing TCRalpha and TCRbeta repertoires longitudinally. Overall results and qualifications from the work: Only a couple of mild cases were covered in the study, and larger cohorts including severe cases with pre-infection samples were considered necessary. Whether the second-wave clones peaking on day 37 were SARS-CoV-2 specific was not confirmed. Contracting CD4+ clones turned up mainly in the CM and EM memory subsets, whereas EMRA was where CD8+ clones were enriched. From day 15 to 85, contracting clones showed balanced CD4/CD8 phenotypes, whereas a second wave of clones that expanded from day 15 to 37 leaned towards CD4+. The detection of some responding clones in pre-infection memory suggests that pre-existing cross-reactive memory T cells joined the SARS-CoV-2 response.

Ficoll-Paque density gradient centrifugation was the method used to isolate PBMCs. Recombination connected TRBV20-1 to TRBJ2-1, with the D gene not clear enough to name. Sequencing used PBMCs or a T cell subset sorted from them (not recorded which). The sequence derives from an adult woman who had mild COVID-19 (a few samples of this study predate the infection). The sample titles of this study are shuffled in the database, so cell type and time point are left out; the donor was told from shared clones. The DNA is as follows: TGCAGTGCTAGAGTGGCAGTAGGGTACAATGAGCAGTTCTTC. It codes for CSARVAVGYNEQFF.